This T cell receptor (beta chain) originates from a study of T cells in Graves' hyperthyroidism and ophthalmopathy (dated by TCRdb to between 2017 and 2020). Regarding the study in general: Peripheral blood samples were taken at the time of initial diagnosis, prior to any treatment. For training and testing, the 100 or so patients in the discovery cohort were randomly divided in a 7:3 ratio. Thyroid tissue and blood T-cell repertoires from six Graves' hyperthyroidism patients were also compared in the study. To identify distinguishing TCR V-J signatures, a discovery cohort of around 100 patients was used, comprising roughly 45 with Graves' ophthalmopathy and around 60 with stable Graves' hyperthyroidism. Prospective prediction of ophthalmopathy was tested in an independent validation cohort of 18 to 20 hyperthyroidism patients and 15 to 17 patients who later progressed to ophthalmopathy. The paper describes TCR Vbeta CDR3 sequencing of 120 to 150 peripheral blood samples, made up of about 41 ophthalmopathy patients, 70 to 75 hyperthyroidism patients and 17 progressor patients. After sampling, hyperthyroidism patients received methimazole starting at 30 mg daily, and ophthalmopathy patients received high-dose intravenous methylprednisolone.

TCR beta CDR3 regions were amplified from RNA transcripts. The TCR CDR3 was subjected to a first round of RT-PCR using the HTBI primer set and the Qiagen OneStep RT-PCR kit. Libraries were constructed in a second round of multiplex PCR, after which size selection and purification were carried out. Libraries were sequenced paired-end with 100 bp reads on an Illumina HiSeq2000. The paper's data handling went like this. SOAPnuke was used to process the raw data, throwing out any read that contained adapters or uncalled bases, had a mean Phred below 15, or lacked an exact constant-primer or identifier match. COPE v1.2.5 was used to merge the high-quality paired reads, and each unique nucleotide sequence was defined as a clonotype. Clonotypes were aligned to IMGT TRBV, TRBD and TRBJ reference segments using MiTCR v1.1. Analysis was restricted to V-J combinations with a frequency above 0.0001, which covered 99% to 99.2% of repertoires. A TCS score was defined as the ratio of F50 (clonal expansion) to E x V (chaos), with BLOSUM62-based TCRdist applied between CDR3 peptides within each V-J. Welch's t-statistics and random forest reduced several hundred V-J features to some 14, which were used in a naive Bayes classifier (R e1071). TCRdb reprocessing: public reads trimmed at Q25 with fastp, clones called with MiXCR, in-frame beta chains kept. Rows with a matching CDR3 protein are joined into one entry that keeps the most common DNA and genes. What appears here as the V and J calls and clone size reflects TCRdb's work, not the paper's. The sample contains 550,000 to 800,000 distinct CDR3 sequences, roughly 15% of them found a single time. The ten largest account for roughly 8% of the sample.

Points the paper makes about the study in general: In validation, progression to ophthalmopathy was predicted by the model with nearly 71% sensitivity and around 75% specificity, a median of about 6 months before onset. Ophthalmopathy was separated from stable hyperthyroidism by a 13 V-J signature model, with 85% to 90% sensitivity and about 84% specificity obtained in cross-validation and 80%/75% obtained in testing. Sample size was not statistically predetermined, and blinding of investigators to group allocation was not performed. Most expanded thyroid clonotypes (frequency above 0.001) were also detected in blood, a finding suggesting that blood repertoires may reflect thyroid immune responses.

Stable Graves' hyperthyroidism was defined as no progression to ophthalmopathy during 18 months of follow-up. Hyperthyroidism patients were aged 18 to 65 years and newly diagnosed, with disease duration of less than 2 months. The study excluded patients with uncontrolled infections, other autoimmune diseases, pregnancy or lactation. Clinical symptoms, serum thyroxine and TRAb, thyroid ultrasound, and orbital computed tomography formed the basis for the diagnoses. Ficoll-Paque density gradient centrifugation was used to isolate PBMCs from approximately 10 ml of fresh peripheral blood. Total RNA was extracted using Trizol reagent, and RNA quality was assessed on an Agilent 2100 Bioanalyzer. CDR1 and CDR2, per the germline V gene, are SGHRS and YFSETQ. The CDR3 spans 15 residues, from the cysteine through the phenylalanine. Only the CDR3 part of the read is kept: 45 bases, read in frame from the first base. V loses 4 bases of germline sequence and J loses 3 bases, and the interval between the two ends is 13 bases.

The table lists this clonotype with many counts. Its antigen target is currently unknown. No much larger clonotype is one base removed from it; base qualities were not supplied. This TCR came from a man aged 18-30 years with Graves' hyperthyroidism. The sequencing input was blood. The chain is made from TRBV5-1 and TRBJ2-2, with no confidently assigned D gene. Here the CDR3 is given as CASSTTGSDTGELFF. The DNA sequence is given as TGCGCCAGCAGCACTACGGGCAGTGACACCGGGGAGCTGTTTTTT.